Each of the 18 T cell receptor beta chains below was sequenced from the same sample in a study of blood T cells in healthy people across ages. The authors ran a second PCR of roughly 6 to 12 cycles using a sample-barcoded 5' primer and a J-beta primer mix. TCRdb re-called the 5' RACE reads with MiXCR, one entry per CDR3 protein. This sample has just over 1 million distinct CDR3 sequences; roughly 45% occur once, and the top ten carry approximately 20%. The sample taken for sequencing was blood. All receptors derive from a woman aged 55-70 years in good health.

The gene calls are TRBV3-1 and TRBJ2-1; D not resolved. The V and J ends lost 3 bases and 6 bases respectively, with 6 bases between them. This CDR3 is built from 12 residues. Germline CDR1 reads LGHDT; CDR2 reads YNNKEL (reference sequence). DNA for the CDR3: TGTGCCAGCAGCCAGACCTTCAATGAGCAGTTCTTC. This encodes CASSQTFNEQFF.

The chain combines TRBV9 with TRBJ2-7; D is perhaps TRBD2 (7 bases). The V gene lost 3 bases and the J gene lost 5 bases, with 12 bases spanning the gap. The germline V gene has CDR1 SGDLS and CDR2 YYNGEE. The CDR3 extends over 13 amino acids. CDR3: CASSEGGVDEQYF. For the CDR3, the DNA is TGTGCCAGCAGCGAGGGGGGGGTCGACGAGCAGTACTTC. The full variable domain, rest sourced from reference TRBV9 and TRBJ2-7, is DSGVTQTPKHLITATGQRVTLRCSPRSGDLSVYWYQQSLDQGLQFLIQYYNGEERAKGNILERFSAQQFPDLHSELNLSSLELGDSALYFCASSEGGVDEQYFGPGTRLTVT.

This chain joins TRBV9 and TRBJ1-1; D possibly corresponds to TRBD1 (5 bases). V was cut by 3 bases and J by 6 bases, with 9 bases left in between. CDR3 length equals 12 residues. The germline V gene has CDR1 SGDLS and CDR2 YYNGEE. Here the CDR3 DNA reads TGTGCCAGCAGCGACGGGACCCCTGAAGCTTTCTTT. Amino acids: CASSDGTPEAFF. The variable domain in full, completed from reference TRBV9 and TRBJ1-1, reads DSGVTQTPKHLITATGQRVTLRCSPRSGDLSVYWYQQSLDQGLQFLIQYYNGEERAKGNILERFSAQQFPDLHSELNLSSLELGDSALYFCASSDGTPEAFFGQGTRLTVV.

This rearrangement joins TRBV6-2 or TRBV6-3 to TRBJ2-3; weak D call: TRBD1 (5 bases). Germline V gene sequence: CDR1 MNHEY, CDR2 SVGEGT. This CDR3 has 14 amino acids. V lost 6 bases to trimming and J lost 2 bases, with 12 bases between them. DNA of the CDR3: TGTGCCAGCAGATTGGGGCAAAACACAGATACGCAGTATTTT. Translating gives CASRLGQNTDTQYF.

This clonotype has only a few counts. CDR3 nucleotides: TGTGCCAGCAGCCAAGACGGACTAGACTCCTACGAGCAGTACTTC. Amino acid sequence: CASSQDGLDSYEQYF. The rearrangement joins TRBV4-2 to TRBJ2-7, with TRBD2 matching 7 bases. J gave up 0 bases and V 0 bases, and 2 bases lay outside the gene matches. Germline V lookup: CDR1 LGHNA, CDR2 YNFKEQ. This CDR3 has 15 amino acids.

This clonotype was counted between two and nine times. The chain links TRBV6-5 to TRBJ2-5; D might be TRBD1 or TRBD2, each matching 7 bases. CDR1 is MNHEY and CDR2 is SVGAGI in the germline V gene. This CDR3 contains 15 residues. Trimming pared 10 bases from V and 11 bases from J, leaving 29 bases between. In nucleotides, the CDR3 is TGTGCCACCGGACCGCGCGGCAGCGGGACAGTTAAGCAGTACTTC. Its protein is CATGPRGSGTVKQYF.

The rearrangement uses TRBV9 and TRBJ1-2; TRBD1 agrees at 8 bases. The length of the CDR3 is 12 residues. Germline CDR1 and CDR2: SGDLS and YYNGEE. The junction had 6 bases not matched to a gene; V was cut back by 6 bases and J by 8 bases. CDR3 bases: TGTGCCAGCACCCAAACAGGGGGGGGCTACACCTTC. This sequence encodes CASTQTGGGYTF.

The CDR3 nucleotides are TGCAGTGCTAGAGATGGGGCGGGAGGGTTACCCTACGAGCAGTACTTC. This encodes CSARDGAGGLPYEQYF. This chain connects TRBV20-1 to TRBJ2-4; the match to TRBD2 covers 9 bases. The last part of the DNA fits TRBJ2-7 better; the J call may be wrong. The germline V gene encodes CDR1 DFQATT and CDR2 SNEGSKA (reference sequence). This CDR3 spans 16 amino acids.

The chain carries TRBV20-1 and TRBJ2-3, with TRBD2 identical over 10 bases. The germline CDR1 and CDR2 sequences are DFQATT and SNEGSKA (reference sequence). Trimming cost V 6 bases and J 3 bases; bases outside gene matches: 9. The CDR3 extends over 15 amino acids. This CDR3 reads CSASSWTSGTDTQYF. The DNA of the CDR3 is TGCAGTGCCTCGTCTTGGACTAGCGGAACAGATACGCAGTATTTT.

CDR3 sequence: CASSRGGLANEKLFF. As DNA, the CDR3 is TGTGCCAGCAGCCGCGGGGGCTTGGCTAATGAAAAACTGTTTTTT. The gene calls are TRBV7-2 and TRBJ1-4; a weak D match, TRBD1 (6 bases). The CDR3 has 15 amino acids. Trimming removed 5 bases from V and 3 bases from J, with 13 bases in between. Germline CDR1 and CDR2: SGHTA and FQGNSA.

The sample holds a few counts of this clonotype. V and J are TRBV20-1 and TRBJ2-1; 8 bases line up with TRBD2. Germline V gene sequence: CDR1 DFQATT, CDR2 SNEGSKA (reference sequence). The ends lost 5 bases at V and 9 bases at J; junction bases unmatched: 18. The CDR3 totals 16 residues. The CDR3 reads CSAPSIQREWVGEQFF. In nucleotides, the CDR3 is TGCAGTGCTCCTAGTATTCAGCGGGAGTGGGTGGGTGAGCAGTTCTTC.

The chain employs TRBV6-6 and TRBJ2-7; 7 nucleotides align to TRBD1. The V gene's germline CDR1 is MNHNY and CDR2 SVGAGI (reference sequence). The CDR3 is 15 residues long. V was clipped by 4 bases and J by 7 bases; unmatched bases: 13. CDR3 loop: CASSSTRQGPGEQYF. CDR3 coding DNA: TGTGCCAGCAGTTCCACAAGACAGGGACCGGGTGAGCAGTACTTC.

This clonotype occurred a few times. V gene TRBV5-6 combines with J gene TRBJ2-7; 7 bases line up with TRBD1. The CDR3 runs 16 residues. With 5 bases clipped from V and 0 bases from J, the junction kept 11 bases outside the gene matches. Germline V gives CDR1 SGHDT, CDR2 YYEEEE. The CDR3 DNA is TGTGCCAGCAGAACCTTTGGACAGGTGGGCTCCTACGAGCAGTACTTC. Encoded protein: CASRTFGQVGSYEQYF.

J is TRBJ2-1 and V is TRBV18; D is unclear. Gene TRBJ2-7 matches the end of the DNA better, so the J call may be wrong. The CDR3 runs 15 residues. CDR1 and CDR2 from the germline V gene are KGHSH and LQKENI. The CDR3 region has the DNA TGTGCCAGCTCACTAATGGCACAGACCTACAATGAGCAGTACTTC. It is translated as CASSLMAQTYNEQYF.

The chain employs TRBV6-4 and TRBJ2-3; a weak D match, TRBD1 (7 bases). Germline V gives CDR1 MRHNA, CDR2 SNTAGT. CDR3 length: 16 residues. Trimming left V 7 bases short and J 1 base short, with 18 bases between. CDR3 nucleotide sequence: TGTGCCAGCACCCCGCAGGGGGGACTTGGCACAGATACGCAGTATTTT. Protein product: CASTPQGGLGTDTQYF.

The chain recombines TRBV25-1 with TRBJ2-2; possible D gene TRBD1, 5 bases. Trimming took 7 bases from V and 5 from J, leaving 14 bases between them. CDR1 and CDR2 from the germline V gene are MGHDK and SYGVNS. This CDR3 contains 14 residues. CDR3 amino acids: CASKGQGLTGELFF. CDR3 coding DNA: TGTGCCAGCAAGGGTCAGGGATTAACCGGGGAGCTGTTTTTT.

This clonotype occurred a few times. This chain connects TRBV20-1 to TRBJ2-7, with D maybe TRBD2 (6 bases). Germline CDR1 and CDR2: DFQATT and SNEGSKA (reference sequence). The germline V and J ends were trimmed by 6 bases and 7 bases, with 22 bases remaining between them. The CDR3 totals 14 residues. The CDR3 here is CSATPGSVLGEQYF. The CDR3 DNA sequence: TGCAGTGCAACTCCCGGGAGTGTGCTGGGGGAGCAGTACTTC.

This clonotype was detected only a few times. This chain links TRBV13 with TRBJ2-7; 10 positions agree with TRBD2. V shed 4 bases and J 0 bases; nucleotides not matched to a gene: 9. Germline assignment: CDR1 PRHDT and CDR2 FYEKMQ (reference sequence). The length of the CDR3 is 17 residues. DNA for the CDR3: TGTGCCAGCAGCTCCCGATCTAGCGGGAGTTCCTCCTACGAGCAGTACTTC. This translates into CASSSRSSGSSSYEQYF.